A single sample is the source of the 21 T cell receptor beta chains below, sequenced in a study of cytomegalovirus exposure and HLA in healthy donors. Libraries were prepared by immunoSEQ multiplex PCR; TCRdb keeps only in-frame clonotypes and omits some of them. Of just over 80,000 clones in the sample, roughly 95% were seen once. Sequenced input: PBMCs. The receptors come from a woman younger than 30 in good health and CMV-seronegative.

The rearrangement uses TRBV6-5 and TRBJ2-7; tentatively, D is TRBD1 (6 bases). The CDR3 has 13 residues. V gave up 3 bases and J gave up 6 bases, with 12 bases separating them. Germline V gene sequence: CDR1 MNHEY, CDR2 SVGAGI. CDR3 protein: CASSYRTAVEQYF. In nucleotides, the CDR3 is TGTGCCAGCAGTTATCGGACAGCCGTCGAGCAGTACTTC.

J is TRBJ2-4 and V is TRBV5-1, with a tentative D call TRBD2 (5 bases). CDR1 is SGHRS, CDR2 YFSETQ, per germline. CDR3 size: 17 residues. Deletions cut 4 bases from V and 7 bases from J, with 24 bases between. The CDR3 DNA reads TGCGCCAGCAGCCCCTACCTGACACCCGCCGAGCGGAACATTCAGTACTTC. Amino acid sequence: CASSPYLTPAERNIQYF.

The V and J genes are TRBV5-1 and TRBJ2-1; D gene uncertain. The CDR3 runs to 13 residues. Germline assignment: CDR1 SGHRS and CDR2 YFSETQ. Trimming shortened V by 1 base and J by 10 bases, and 12 bases separated the two germline ends. Here the CDR3 reads CASSLRYEREQFF. CDR3 nucleotide sequence: TGCGCCAGCAGCTTGCGCTACGAGCGCGAGCAGTTCTTC.

The gene calls are TRBV2 and TRBJ1-4, with unresolved D. CDR1 and CDR2 from the germline V gene are SNHLY and FYNNEI. The CDR3 loop spans 15 amino acids. Trimming removed 3 bases at V and 6 bases at J, with 14 bases between. The chain's CDR3 is CASSDRTLSYEKLFF. The CDR3 DNA is TGTGCCAGCAGTGACCGAACCTTAAGCTATGAAAAACTGTTTTTT.

The gene calls are TRBV6-1 and TRBJ1-3; no definite D call. The CDR3 totals 16 residues. V shed 2 bases and J shed 8 bases, with 19 bases lying between them. Germline V gene lookup returns CDR1 MNHNS and CDR2 SASEGT. This chain's CDR3 is CASSEFAVLLGYTIYF. The CDR3, as DNA: TGTGCCAGCAGTGAATTTGCGGTTTTACTCGGGTACACCATATATTTT.

The chain combines TRBV4-1 with TRBJ1-5, with 9 bases that match TRBD1. Trimming took 4 bases from V and 7 from J; bases not matched to a gene: 8. Germline-derived CDR1 and CDR2 are MGHRA and YSYEKL. The CDR3 consists of 15 residues. CDR3 protein: CASSLQKTGGQPQHF. CDR3 nucleotide sequence: TGCGCCAGCAGCCTCCAGAAGACAGGGGGACAGCCCCAGCATTTT.

The rearrangement links TRBV9 to TRBJ2-7, with 9 nucleotides matching TRBD2. The CDR3 has 15 amino acids. Germline loops: CDR1 SGDLS, CDR2 YYNGEE. V shed 3 bases, J shed 3 bases, and the junction held 7 bases outside the gene matches. The CDR3 loop reads CASSGDTSGFYEQYF. The CDR3 region has the DNA TGTGCCAGCAGCGGGGACACTAGCGGGTTCTACGAGCAGTACTTC.

About this clone itself: One end of the junction does not line up with germline, which may come from a read error. The V and J genes are TRBV6-5 and TRBJ2-7; TRBD2 matches 8 bases. This CDR3 is built from 15 residues. Looked up from germline, CDR1 is MNHEY and CDR2 is SVGAGI. The CDR3 region has the DNA TGTGTCAGCAGTGCCTTACCGGGACTAGCCTACGAGCAGTACTTC. Encoded protein: CVSSALPGLAYEQYF.

The J gene is TRBJ1-5, the V gene TRBV7-2; TRBD1 matches at 12 bases. The germline V gene has CDR1 SGHTA and CDR2 FQGNSA. V shed 5 bases and J 7 bases; nucleotides not matched to a gene: 6. The CDR3 length is 15 residues. This CDR3 is CASSLGQGARQPQHF. As DNA, the CDR3 is TGTGCCAGCAGCCTGGGACAGGGGGCGAGACAGCCCCAGCATTTT.

The chain employs TRBV20-1 and TRBJ1-1; no clear D. The CDR3 contains 11 residues. Germline CDR1 reads DFQATT; CDR2 reads SNEGSKA (reference sequence). Trimming took 6 bases from V and 0 from J, leaving 5 bases between them. CDR3 coding DNA: TGCAGTGCCATTTTGAACACTGAAGCTTTCTTT. It is translated as CSAILNTEAFF.

The V gene is TRBV7-6, the J gene TRBJ2-3; a possible D gene is TRBD2 (5 bases). CDR3 size: 14 residues. Trimming removed 8 bases at V and 2 bases at J, with 14 bases between. CDR1 and CDR2 (germline): SGHVS, FNYEAQ. The CDR3 reads CASRIDYSTDTQYF. DNA for the CDR3: TGTGCCAGCCGGATCGACTATTCCACAGATACGCAGTATTTT.

The chain carries TRBV7-7 and TRBJ2-7, with TRBD2 as a possible D gene (5 bases). The CDR3 sequence is 14 residues long. CDR1 is SSHAT, CDR2 FNYEAQ, per germline (reference sequence). V was cut by 0 bases and J by 0 bases, with 6 bases left in between. CDR3 protein: CASSLASDSYEQYF. The CDR3 DNA is TGTGCCAGCAGCTTAGCTAGCGACTCCTACGAGCAGTACTTC.

The chain employs TRBV19 and TRBJ2-2; D not resolved. Germline CDR1 and CDR2: LNHDA and SQIVND (reference sequence). The CDR3 runs to 14 residues. Trimming took 3 bases from V and 2 from J, leaving 7 bases between them. The chain's CDR3 is CASSIFTNTGELFF. Written as DNA, the CDR3 is TGTGCCAGTAGTATTTTCACTAACACCGGGGAGCTGTTTTTT.

The J gene is TRBJ2-5, the V gene TRBV5-4; D is unresolved. The V end lost 0 bases, the J end lost 5 bases, and 5 bases lay between the germline ends. Germline values: CDR1 SGHNT, CDR2 YYREEE (reference sequence). The CDR3 runs 12 residues. CDR3 sequence (DNA): TGTGCCAGCAGCTTGGGAGCTGAGACCCAGTACTTC. Translated, it gives CASSLGAETQYF.

This clone was seen once. The rearrangement links TRBV18 to TRBJ2-1; TRBD1 is a possible D gene (6 bases). CDR1 KGHSH and CDR2 LQKENI come from the germline V gene. The V gene lost 3 bases and the J gene lost 4 bases, with 16 bases spanning the gap. The CDR3 loop spans 16 amino acids. The CDR3 region is CASSPGQGTTYNEQFF. DNA for the CDR3: TGTGCCAGCTCACCGGGGCAGGGGACGACGTACAATGAGCAGTTCTTC.

V and J are TRBV11-2 and TRBJ1-1, with D tentatively TRBD1 (5 bases). V was pared by 0 bases and J by 1 base, with 9 bases between. The length of the CDR3 is 15 residues. The germline CDR1 and CDR2 sequences are SGHAT and FQNNGV. The DNA for the CDR3 is TGTGCCAGCAGCTTAGAGGGACTGAAGAACACTGAAGCTTTCTTT. Translating it yields CASSLEGLKNTEAFF.

J is TRBJ1-1 and V is TRBV10-3; TRBD1 is a possible D gene (6 bases). V shed 6 bases and J shed 5 bases, with 13 bases lying between them. The germline CDR1 and CDR2 sequences are ENHRY and SYGVKD. This CDR3 spans 13 amino acids. CDR3 in DNA: TGTGCCATCAGGGAAGGACAGTCAACTGAAGCTTTCTTT. Translated, it gives CAIREGQSTEAFF.

The V call is TRBV6-5, the J call TRBJ2-5; 10 bases line up with TRBD2. The junction had 10 bases not matched to a gene; V was cut back by 4 bases and J by 5 bases. Germline V gene data show CDR1 as MNHEY and CDR2 as SVGAGI. This CDR3 comprises 16 residues. This chain's CDR3 is CASSSLLAGHAETQYF. In DNA, the CDR3 is TGTGCCAGCAGTTCCTTACTAGCGGGACATGCGGAGACCCAGTACTTC.

The genes are TRBV6-5 and TRBJ1-2, with TRBD1 identical over 7 bases. Germline assignment: CDR1 MNHEY and CDR2 SVGAGI. Trimming removed 8 bases from V and 7 bases from J; junction bases left unmatched: 10. This CDR3 is 13 amino acids long. The CDR3, as DNA: TGTGCCAGCGACCAGGGGGGCGGTGGTGGCTACACCTTC. It encodes CASDQGGGGGYTF.

V is TRBV28 and J is TRBJ2-7; perhaps TRBD2 as D (6 bases). The V gene's germline CDR1 is MDHEN and CDR2 SYDVKM. Trimming pared 7 bases from V and 6 bases from J, leaving 19 bases between. This CDR3 spans 14 amino acids. The CDR3 nucleotides are TGTGCCAGCACGGACGGAGGGAAGAGATCCGAGCAGTACTTC. Its translation: CASTDGGKRSEQYF.

CDR3 bases: TGCGCCAGCAGCCAAGTAATTGGTCCTATCGAAAAACTGTTTTTT. Protein sequence: CASSQVIGPIEKLFF. The chain employs TRBV4-1 and TRBJ1-4; D is unclear. There are 15 residues in the CDR3. CDR1 is MGHRA and CDR2 is YSYEKL in the germline V gene. V was pared by 1 base and J by 8 bases, with 14 bases between.